This T cell receptor beta chain was observed in a study of shared clonotypes between healthy human individuals. Overall study: For every donor, three CD4 naive, three CD4 memory, two CD8 naive and one CD8 memory plates were used. Study conclusions and caveats: Naive subsets tended to show greater estimated richness than memory subsets.

Sequencing was performed with immunoSEQ multiplex PCR; in TCRdb, only in-frame clones are kept and a portion is missing. The repertoire consists of around 2.1 million clones, with about 94% occurring once and the leading ten covering roughly 0.13%. V was cut by 4 bases and J by 5 bases, with 11 bases left in between. The CDR3 extends over 13 amino acids. The germline CDR1 and CDR2 sequences are KGHSH and LQKENI. As to this clone: Its target is unknown.

The sequencing sample was made of naive CD4+ T cells sorted from blood. As for subset: CD45RA+ positively selected. This TCR derives from a man aged 18 to 30 in good health. This chain connects TRBV18 to TRBJ1-1; D not certain. The CDR3 sequence: CASSLARETEAFF. CDR3 sequence (DNA): TGTGCCAGCTCACTCGCCCGGGAGACTGAAGCTTTCTTT.